What follows are 5 T cell receptor beta chains derived from one specimen sequenced in a study of blood T cell repertoires in COVID-19. Profiling relied on immunoSEQ multiplex PCR, and the TCRdb table lists in-frame clones only, not all of them. Of hundreds of thousands of clones listed, roughly 80% were seen once; the top ten hold 5%. The specimen sequenced was PBMCs or T cells enriched from blood (not recorded which). These receptors all come from a middle-aged man who had been exposed to COVID-19.

The chain links TRBV19 to TRBJ1-6; possible D gene TRBD1, 5 bases. Trimming pared 7 bases from V and 14 bases from J, leaving 24 bases between. There are 15 residues in the CDR3. The germline V gene has CDR1 LNHDA and CDR2 SQIVND (reference sequence). This CDR3 is CASTGGDLGSGTLHF. The DNA of the CDR3 is TGTGCCAGTACCGGCGGGGACCTAGGTTCGGGGACCCTCCACTTT. The full variable domain, its missing parts supplied by reference TRBV19 and TRBJ1-6, is DGGITQSPKYLFRKEGQNVTLSCEQNLNHDAMYWYRQDPGQGLRLIYYSQIVNDFQKGDIAEGYSVSREKKESFPLTVTSAQKNPTAFYLCASTGGDLGSGTLHFGNGTRLTVT.

This chain uses TRBV5-1 with TRBJ1-2, with 7 bases matching TRBD1. In germline, CDR1 is SGHRS, CDR2 YFSETQ. V shed 0 bases and J 0 bases; nucleotides not matched to a gene: 5. The CDR3 has 16 amino acids. CDR3 in amino acids: CASSLAGQVANYGYTF. The CDR3 nucleotides are TGCGCCAGCAGCTTGGCCGGACAGGTAGCTAACTATGGCTACACCTTC.

This chain joins TRBV2 and TRBJ2-7; D is perhaps TRBD1 (7 bases). Deletions cut 6 bases from V and 7 bases from J, with 16 bases between. The CDR3 consists of 13 residues. CDR1 and CDR2 from the germline V gene are SNHLY and FYNNEI. As DNA, the CDR3 is TGTGCCAGCAGGGTACAGGGGACTGGGGAGCAGTACTTC. Its translation: CASRVQGTGEQYF.

The chain uses TRBV5-1 and TRBJ2-5; no clear D gene. The CDR3 length is 12 residues. CDR1 and CDR2 (germline): SGHRS, YFSETQ. V was trimmed by 7 bases and J by 5 bases, leaving 12 bases between them. CDR3 nucleotides: TGCGCCAGCGAATCCGAGGCGGAGACCCAGTACTTC. It encodes CASESEAETQYF.

This clone was seen just once. The J gene is TRBJ2-7, the V gene TRBV7-3, with a possible D match to TRBD1 (6 bases). V dropped 8 bases and J dropped 7 bases, with 27 bases sitting between them. From germline, CDR1 is SGHTA and CDR2 FQGTGA. CDR3 length: 16 residues. CDR3 sequence reads: CASSREGLSGAGEQYF. The CDR3 DNA is TGTGCCAGCTCCAGAGAGGGTTTGTCAGGGGCAGGAGAGCAGTACTTC.